The present T cell receptor beta chain was sequenced within a study of cytomegalovirus exposure and HLA in healthy donors. Study information: Most genotyped donors, 65% to 90% of 398, had Caucasian-associated genetic ancestry.

Comment on this clone: Its target is unknown.

In the PCR, 60 Vbeta and 13 Jbeta primers were used. Assay: immunoSEQ multiplex PCR; the TCRdb copy retains only in-frame clones and omits some. The table lists 100,000 or so clones, around 75% of them singletons. Trimming took 7 bases from V and 2 from J, leaving 11 bases between them. Germline assignment: CDR1 MNHEY and CDR2 SVGAGI. The CDR3 spans 13 residues. Points from the study as a whole: HLA-A and HLA-B allele assignments for most subjects were reportedly predicted accurately using TCR beta sequences. The availability of immune exposure information extended only to CMV serostatus.

This receptor was obtained from a man aged 50 to 60 in good health and CMV-seronegative. The chain links TRBV6-5 to TRBJ1-1; no firm D call. The sample taken for sequencing was PBMCs. The CDR3 is CASKHFANTEAFF. CDR3 coding DNA: TGTGCCAGCAAACATTTCGCCAACACTGAAGCTTTCTTT.